This T cell receptor beta chain was sequenced during a study of regulatory T cells in long-lasting Graves disease. The study's findings and limits: Since the sample size was small, accuracy may have been reduced.

About this clonotype itself: Its antigen is still unknown. A far larger clone lies a single base away; this is likely a read error.

Construction of TCR beta libraries relied on iRepertoire HTBI primers and on Arm-PCR targeting CDR3 regions. Original processing notes: Among the samples, roughly 65 TRBV and approximately 13 TRBJ segments were identified. TCRdb re-called the multiplex PCR reads through MiXCR, storing one row per CDR3 protein. The V and J calls, along with clone size, are taken from TCRdb and not from the paper's own processing. The sample has about 370,000 distinct CDR3 sequences, roughly a sixth seen once; the top ten hold approximately 22%. Regarding time point: newly diagnosed GD, antithyroid drugs for less than 3 months. TCR sequences were obtained from RNA taken from PBMCs. Sequencing was performed on peripheral blood mononuclear cells (PBMCs), taken at new diagnosis, from a patient treated with antithyroid drugs. The receptor was isolated from a female donor with Graves disease.

The CDR3, as DNA: TGTGCCAGCGGACGTCTGGGAGGGAGTGAGCAGTACTTC. The encoded protein is CASGRLGGSEQYF. This rearrangement joins TRBV11-1 to TRBJ2-4, with 7 bases aligning to TRBD2. Unmatched junction bases numbered 14, after V lost 8 bases and J lost 13 bases. Germline V lookup: CDR1 SGHAT, CDR2 FQDESV (reference sequence). CDR3 length equals 13 residues.